The TCR beta chain under discussion was sequenced for a study of T cells after posttransplantation cyclophosphamide. With regard to this clone: Its target is unknown.

The CDR3 loop spans 14 amino acids. Germline assignment: CDR1 LGHNA and CDR2 YNFKEQ. Trimming stripped 8 bases from V and 7 bases from J, with 21 bases between. The repertoire was sequenced with immunoSEQ multiplex PCR; TCRdb's copy has only in-frame clones and lacks some. This table has around 13,000 clones, around four fifths appearing once. Study-wide points: Recipient CMV seropositivity and CMV reactivation strongly tracked TRB clonality. Skin or GI-infiltrating T cells shared few TRB sequences with blood. Donor-recipient repertoire similarity was low at 1-2 months, rising over year one.

This receptor was obtained from a man between 50 and 59 years old in good health, CMV-negative, and a related stem cell transplant donor. Input material: memory CD4+ T cells sorted from PBMCs. The V call is TRBV4-2, the J call TRBJ2-7; possible D gene TRBD2, 6 bases. The CDR3 region is CASGTQGVLGEQYF. The CDR3 nucleotides read TGTGCCAGCGGGACTCAGGGAGTGCTGGGGGAGCAGTACTTC.